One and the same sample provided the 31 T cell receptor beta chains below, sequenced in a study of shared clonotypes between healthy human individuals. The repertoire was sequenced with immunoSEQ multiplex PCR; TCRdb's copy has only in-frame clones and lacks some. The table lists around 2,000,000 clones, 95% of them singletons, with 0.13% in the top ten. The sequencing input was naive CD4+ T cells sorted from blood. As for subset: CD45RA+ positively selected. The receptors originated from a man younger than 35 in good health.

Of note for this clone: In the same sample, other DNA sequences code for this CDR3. This CDR3 reads CASSLEAGPYEQYF. Here the CDR3 DNA reads TGTGCCAGCAGCTTAGAGGCGGGACCCTACGAGCAGTACTTC. V gene TRBV11-2 combines with J gene TRBJ2-7, with TRBD2 as a possible D gene (6 bases). The CDR3 length is 14 residues. V lost 0 bases and J lost 2, with 8 bases in between. Germline loops: CDR1 SGHAT, CDR2 FQNNGV.

CDR3 sequence (DNA): TGTGCCTGGAGTGAAACGGGGACACTCTTTGGCTACACCTTC. Residues: CAWSETGTLFGYTF. The chain carries TRBV30 and TRBJ1-2; possibly TRBD1 for D (6 bases). Germline V gene data show CDR1 as GTSNPN and CDR2 as SVGIG (reference sequence). The CDR3 contains 14 residues. Trimming shortened V by 1 base and J by 7 bases, and 16 bases separated the two germline ends. The full variable domain, its missing parts supplied by reference TRBV30 and TRBJ1-2, is SQTIHQWPATLVQPVGSPLSLECTVEGTSNPNLYWYRQAAGRGLQLLFYSVGIGQISSEVPQNLSASRPQDRQFILSSKKLLLSDSGFYLCAWSETGTLFGYTFGSGTRLTVV.

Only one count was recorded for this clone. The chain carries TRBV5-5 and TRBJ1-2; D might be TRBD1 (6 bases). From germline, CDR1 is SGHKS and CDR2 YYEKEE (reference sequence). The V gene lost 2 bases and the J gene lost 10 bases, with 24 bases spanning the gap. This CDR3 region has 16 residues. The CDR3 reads CASSFISGQGQLFYTF. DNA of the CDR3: TGTGCCAGCAGCTTCATCTCCGGCCAGGGGCAATTGTTCTACACCTTC.

In DNA form, the CDR3 reads TGTGCCAGCAGCTTCGGACTAGCGAGCACAGATACGCAGTATTTT. Amino acids: CASSFGLASTDTQYF. This sequence joins TRBV5-5 and TRBJ2-3, with 9 nucleotides matching TRBD2. The CDR3 sequence is 15 residues long. With V trimmed by 2 bases and J by 0 bases, 1 base remained unmatched. Germline CDR1 SGHKS, CDR2 YYEKEE (reference sequence).

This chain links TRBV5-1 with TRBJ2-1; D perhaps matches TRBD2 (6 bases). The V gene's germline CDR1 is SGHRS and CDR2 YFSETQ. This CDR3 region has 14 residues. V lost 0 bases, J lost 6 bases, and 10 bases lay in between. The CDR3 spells CASSLVPGSNEQFF. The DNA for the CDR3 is TGCGCCAGCAGCTTGGTCCCCGGGAGCAATGAGCAGTTCTTC.

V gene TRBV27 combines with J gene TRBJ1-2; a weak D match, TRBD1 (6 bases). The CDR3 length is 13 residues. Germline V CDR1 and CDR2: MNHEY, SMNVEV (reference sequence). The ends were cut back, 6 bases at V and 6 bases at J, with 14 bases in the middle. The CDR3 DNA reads TGTGCCAGCAGCCTGGTTCGGGACAATGGCTACACCTTC. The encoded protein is CASSLVRDNGYTF.

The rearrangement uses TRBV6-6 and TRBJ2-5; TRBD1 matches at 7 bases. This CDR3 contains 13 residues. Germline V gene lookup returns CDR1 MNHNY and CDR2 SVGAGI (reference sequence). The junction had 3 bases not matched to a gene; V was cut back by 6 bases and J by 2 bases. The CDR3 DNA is TGTGCCAGCAGGAGGGGACAGCAAGAGACCCAGTACTTC. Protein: CASRRGQQETQYF.

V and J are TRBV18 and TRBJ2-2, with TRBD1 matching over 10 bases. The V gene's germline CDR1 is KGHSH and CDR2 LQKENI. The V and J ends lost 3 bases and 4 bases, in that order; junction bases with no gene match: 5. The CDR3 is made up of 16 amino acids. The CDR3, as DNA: TGTGCCAGCTCACCTGTGGGACAGGGGCTCACCGGGGAGCTGTTTTTT. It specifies CASSPVGQGLTGELFF. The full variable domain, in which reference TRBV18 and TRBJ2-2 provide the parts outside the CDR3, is NAGVMQNPRHLVRRRGQEARLRCSPMKGHSHVYWYRQLPEEGLKFMVYLQKENIIDESGMPKERFSAEFPKEGPSILRIQQVVRGDSAAYFCASSPVGQGLTGELFFGEGSRLTVL.

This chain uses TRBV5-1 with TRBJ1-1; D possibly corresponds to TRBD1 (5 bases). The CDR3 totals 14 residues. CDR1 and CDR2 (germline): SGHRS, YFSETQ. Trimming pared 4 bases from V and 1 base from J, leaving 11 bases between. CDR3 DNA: TGCGCCAGCAGCACCGGGGGAGGGAACACTGAAGCTTTCTTT. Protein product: CASSTGGGNTEAFF.

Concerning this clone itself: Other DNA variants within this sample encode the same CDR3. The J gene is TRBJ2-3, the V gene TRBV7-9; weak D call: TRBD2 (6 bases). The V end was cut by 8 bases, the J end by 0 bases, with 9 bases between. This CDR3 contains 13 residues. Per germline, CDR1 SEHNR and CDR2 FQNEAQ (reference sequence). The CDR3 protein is CASRRGSTDTQYF. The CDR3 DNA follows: TGTGCCAGCCGGCGGGGAAGCACAGATACGCAGTATTTT.

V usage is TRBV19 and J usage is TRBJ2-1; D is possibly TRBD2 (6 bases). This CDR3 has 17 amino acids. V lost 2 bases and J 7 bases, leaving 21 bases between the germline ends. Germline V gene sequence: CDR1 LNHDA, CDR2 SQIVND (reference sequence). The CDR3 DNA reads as TGTGCCAGTAGTATAAATTTCGAGGGAGGAACCCGGAATGAGCAGTTCTTC. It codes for CASSINFEGGTRNEQFF.

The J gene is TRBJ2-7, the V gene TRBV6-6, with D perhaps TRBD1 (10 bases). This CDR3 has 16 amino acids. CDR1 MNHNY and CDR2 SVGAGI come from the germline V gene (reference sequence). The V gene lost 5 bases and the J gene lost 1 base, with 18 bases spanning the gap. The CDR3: CASSTLAGQGSYEQYF. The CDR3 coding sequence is TGTGCCAGCAGTACTCTAGCGGGACAGGGGTCCTACGAGCAGTACTTC.

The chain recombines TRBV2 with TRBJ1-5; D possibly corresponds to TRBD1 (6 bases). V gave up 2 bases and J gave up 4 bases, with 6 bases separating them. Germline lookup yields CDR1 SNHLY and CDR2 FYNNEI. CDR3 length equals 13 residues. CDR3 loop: CASSETGNQPQHF. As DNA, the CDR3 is TGTGCCAGCAGTGAAACAGGGAATCAGCCCCAGCATTTT.

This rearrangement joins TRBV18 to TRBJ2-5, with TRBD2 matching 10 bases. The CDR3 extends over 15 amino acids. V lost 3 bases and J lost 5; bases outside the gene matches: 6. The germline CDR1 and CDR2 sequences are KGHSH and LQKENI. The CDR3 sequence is CASSPTGLAAETQYF. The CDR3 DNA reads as TGTGCCAGCTCACCTACCGGACTAGCGGCTGAGACCCAGTACTTC.

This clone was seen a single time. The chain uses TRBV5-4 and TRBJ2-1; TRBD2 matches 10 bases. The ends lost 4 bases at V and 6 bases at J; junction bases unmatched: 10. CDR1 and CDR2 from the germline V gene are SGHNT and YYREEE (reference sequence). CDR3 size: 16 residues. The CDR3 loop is CASSRDGASGSNEQFF. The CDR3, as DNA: TGTGCCAGCAGCCGCGACGGGGCTAGCGGGAGCAATGAGCAGTTCTTC.

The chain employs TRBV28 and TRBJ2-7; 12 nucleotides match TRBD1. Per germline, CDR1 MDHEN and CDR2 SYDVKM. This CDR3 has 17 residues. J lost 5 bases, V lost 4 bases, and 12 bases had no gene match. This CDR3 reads CASSSPSPGQGADEQYF. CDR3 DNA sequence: TGTGCCAGCAGTTCCCCTTCTCCGGGACAGGGGGCCGACGAGCAGTACTTC.

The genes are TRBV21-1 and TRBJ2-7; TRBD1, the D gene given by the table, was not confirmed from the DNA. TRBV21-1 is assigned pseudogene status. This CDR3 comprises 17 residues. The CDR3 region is CASSKGSGTGISYEQYF. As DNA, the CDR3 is TGTGCCAGCAGCAAAGGTTCCGGGACAGGGATCTCCTACGAGCAGTACTTC.

The CDR3 DNA reads TGTGCCAGTAGCCTACAGGGGTACAACTCCTACGAGCAGTACTTC. Its protein product is CASSLQGYNSYEQYF. This chain links TRBV19 with TRBJ2-7; 7 bases match TRBD1. Germline assignment: CDR1 LNHDA and CDR2 SQIVND (reference sequence). The V and J ends lost 6 bases and 0 bases, in that order; junction bases with no gene match: 8. This CDR3 is 15 amino acids long.

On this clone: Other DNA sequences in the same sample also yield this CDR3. CDR3 residues: CASSPGLAIYNEQFF. Here the CDR3 DNA reads TGTGCCAGCAGCCCAGGACTAGCTATCTACAATGAGCAGTTCTTC. The chain employs TRBV7-2 and TRBJ2-1; 8 positions match TRBD2. The CDR3 is 15 amino acids. Germline V gene data show CDR1 as SGHTA and CDR2 as FQGNSA. The V segment lost 5 bases and the J segment 3 bases; nucleotides outside the gene matches: 6. Filled out from reference TRBV7-2 and TRBJ2-1, the complete variable domain reads GAGVSQSPSNKVTEKGKDVELRCDPISGHTALYWYRQSLGQGLEFLIYFQGNSAPDKSGLPSDRFSAERTGGSVSTLTIQRTQQEDSAVYLCASSPGLAIYNEQFFGPGTRLTVL.

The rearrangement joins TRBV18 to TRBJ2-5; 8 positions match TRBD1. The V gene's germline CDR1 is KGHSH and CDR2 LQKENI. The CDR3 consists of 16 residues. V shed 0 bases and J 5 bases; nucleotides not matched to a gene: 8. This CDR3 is CASSPPLTGVFETQYF. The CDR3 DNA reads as TGTGCCAGCTCACCACCGTTGACAGGGGTTTTTGAGACCCAGTACTTC.

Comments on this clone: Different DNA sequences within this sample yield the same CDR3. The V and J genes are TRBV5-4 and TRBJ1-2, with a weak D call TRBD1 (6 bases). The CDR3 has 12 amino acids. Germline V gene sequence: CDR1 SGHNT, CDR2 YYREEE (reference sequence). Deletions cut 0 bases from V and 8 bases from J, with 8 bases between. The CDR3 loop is CASSLDRVGYTF. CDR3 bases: TGTGCCAGCAGCTTGGACAGGGTAGGCTACACCTTC.

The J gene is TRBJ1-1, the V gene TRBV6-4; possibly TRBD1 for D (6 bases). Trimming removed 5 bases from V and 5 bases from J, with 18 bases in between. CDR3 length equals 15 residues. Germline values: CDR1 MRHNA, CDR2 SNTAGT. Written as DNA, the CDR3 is TGTGCCAGCAGTCGGGGGATACAGGGAGGGACTGAAGCTTTCTTT. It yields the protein CASSRGIQGGTEAFF.

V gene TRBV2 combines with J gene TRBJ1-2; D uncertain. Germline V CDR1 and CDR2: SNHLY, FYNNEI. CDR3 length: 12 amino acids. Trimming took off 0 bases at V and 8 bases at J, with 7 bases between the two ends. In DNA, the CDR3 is TGTGCCAGCAGTGAAGCCCCCGGGGGCTACACCTTC. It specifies CASSEAPGGYTF.

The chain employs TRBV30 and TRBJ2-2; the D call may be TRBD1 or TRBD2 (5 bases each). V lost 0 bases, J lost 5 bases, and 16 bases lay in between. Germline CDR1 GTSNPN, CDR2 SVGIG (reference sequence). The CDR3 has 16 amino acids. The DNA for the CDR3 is TGTGCCTGGAGTGTACGGGGCAGAGGCAGGACCGGGGAGCTGTTTTTT. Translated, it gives CAWSVRGRGRTGELFF. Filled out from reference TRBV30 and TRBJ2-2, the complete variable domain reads SQTIHQWPATLVQPVGSPLSLECTVEGTSNPNLYWYRQAAGRGLQLLFYSVGIGQISSEVPQNLSASRPQDRQFILSSKKLLLSDSGFYLCAWSVRGRGRTGELFFGEGSRLTVL.

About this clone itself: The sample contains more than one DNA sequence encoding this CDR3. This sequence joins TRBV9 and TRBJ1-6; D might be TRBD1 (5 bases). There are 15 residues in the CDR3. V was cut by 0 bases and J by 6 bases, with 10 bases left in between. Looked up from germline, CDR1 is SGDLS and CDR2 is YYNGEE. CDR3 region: CASSVGRAGNSPLHF. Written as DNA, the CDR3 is TGTGCCAGCAGCGTAGGCAGGGCCGGTAATTCACCCCTCCACTTT.

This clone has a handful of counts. In DNA form, the CDR3 reads TGTGCCACCAGCAGAGATGGGAGGGAGACCCAGTACTTC. Translating it yields CATSRDGRETQYF. The chain uses TRBV15 and TRBJ2-5, with D perhaps TRBD2 (6 bases). The V and J ends lost 0 bases and 5 bases respectively, with 7 bases between them. This CDR3 is 13 amino acids long. CDR1 is LNHNV and CDR2 is YYDKDF in the germline V gene (reference sequence).

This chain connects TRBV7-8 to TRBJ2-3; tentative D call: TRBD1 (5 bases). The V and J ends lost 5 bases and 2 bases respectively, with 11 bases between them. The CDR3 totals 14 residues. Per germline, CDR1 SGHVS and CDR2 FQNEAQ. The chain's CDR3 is CASSQGLFTDTQYF. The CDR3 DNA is TGTGCCAGCAGCCAGGGTCTTTTCACAGATACGCAGTATTTT.

CDR3 nucleotide sequence: TGTGCCAGCAGTTCACCAGGGATTAATTCACCCCTCCACTTT. The encoded protein is CASSSPGINSPLHF. V is TRBV6-5 and J is TRBJ1-6, with D perhaps matching TRBD1 (5 bases). Per the germline V gene, CDR1 is MNHEY and CDR2 is SVGAGI. The V gene lost 4 bases and the J gene lost 6 bases, with 10 bases spanning the gap. The CDR3 spans 14 residues.

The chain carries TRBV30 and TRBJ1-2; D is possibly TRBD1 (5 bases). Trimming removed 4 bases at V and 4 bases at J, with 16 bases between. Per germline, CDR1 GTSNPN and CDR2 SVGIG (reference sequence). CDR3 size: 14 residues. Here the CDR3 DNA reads TGTGCCTGGACCCCGACCGGGACGGTCTATGGCTACACCTTC. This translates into CAWTPTGTVYGYTF.

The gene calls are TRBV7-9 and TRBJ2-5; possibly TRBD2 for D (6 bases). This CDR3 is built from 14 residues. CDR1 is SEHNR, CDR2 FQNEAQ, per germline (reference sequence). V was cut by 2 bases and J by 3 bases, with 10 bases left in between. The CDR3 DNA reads TGTGCCAGCAGCTTATCGGGAGTAGAAGAGACCCAGTACTTC. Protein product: CASSLSGVEETQYF.

CDR3 in amino acids: CASSQADRGIQETQYF. For the CDR3, the DNA is TGTGCCAGCAGCCAAGCGGACAGGGGAATCCAAGAGACCCAGTACTTC. V and J are TRBV4-2 and TRBJ2-5; TRBD1 agrees at 9 bases. Germline values: CDR1 LGHNA, CDR2 YNFKEQ. CDR3 length equals 16 residues. Trimming cost V 1 base and J 1 base; bases outside gene matches: 4.